This record looks at one TCR beta chain sequence and its context. Its antigen is not identified. This sample was taken from a study of naive and memory T cell subsets. Findings and limits, study-wide: Diversity fell and Gini index rose from naive through CM, EM, EMRA. Especially in CD8 cells, naive repertoires contained a few larger clonotypes, possibly CD45RA-re-expressing memory cells. TCR counts from RNA may reflect activation-linked expression changes.

Both TRBC1 and TRBC2 were covered by a beta constant-region primer of two equimolar oligonucleotides. TCRdb redid the calling of the UMI-ligation and nested PCR reads with MiXCR, one entry per CDR3 protein. The table has some 150,000 distinct CDR3 sequences, about 17% seen once; the top ten hold 0.14% to 0.15%. The germline gives CDR1 LGHNT, CDR2 FRNRAP. J lost 5 bases, V lost 2 bases, and 11 bases had no gene match. The CDR3 extends over 16 amino acids. The receptor comes from a human donor in good health. Sequencing was done on a sample of naive CD4+ T cells from blood. The chain is built from TRBV12-5 and TRBJ1-1; 7 nucleotides align to TRBD1. The CDR3 protein is CASGLSTYRGRTEAFF. The DNA for the CDR3 is TGTGCTAGTGGTTTGTCAACTTACAGGGGTCGGACTGAAGCTTTCTTT.